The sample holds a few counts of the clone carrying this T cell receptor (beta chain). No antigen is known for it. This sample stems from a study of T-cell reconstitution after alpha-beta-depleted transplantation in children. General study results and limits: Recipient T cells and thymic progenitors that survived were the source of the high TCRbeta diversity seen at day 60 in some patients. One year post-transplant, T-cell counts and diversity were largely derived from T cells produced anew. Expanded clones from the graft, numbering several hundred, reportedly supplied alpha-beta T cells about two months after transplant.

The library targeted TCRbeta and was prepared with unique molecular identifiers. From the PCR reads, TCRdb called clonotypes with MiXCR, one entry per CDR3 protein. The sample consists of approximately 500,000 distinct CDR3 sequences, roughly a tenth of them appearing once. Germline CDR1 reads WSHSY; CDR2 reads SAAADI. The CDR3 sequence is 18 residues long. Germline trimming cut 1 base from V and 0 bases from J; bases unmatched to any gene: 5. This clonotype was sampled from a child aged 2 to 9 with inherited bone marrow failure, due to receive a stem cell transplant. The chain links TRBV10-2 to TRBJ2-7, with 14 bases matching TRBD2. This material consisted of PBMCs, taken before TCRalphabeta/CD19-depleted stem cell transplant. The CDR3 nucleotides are TGCGCCAGCAGTGAGTTATTCGGGACTAGCGGGAGCTCCTACGAGCAGTACTTC. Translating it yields CASSELFGTSGSSYEQYF.